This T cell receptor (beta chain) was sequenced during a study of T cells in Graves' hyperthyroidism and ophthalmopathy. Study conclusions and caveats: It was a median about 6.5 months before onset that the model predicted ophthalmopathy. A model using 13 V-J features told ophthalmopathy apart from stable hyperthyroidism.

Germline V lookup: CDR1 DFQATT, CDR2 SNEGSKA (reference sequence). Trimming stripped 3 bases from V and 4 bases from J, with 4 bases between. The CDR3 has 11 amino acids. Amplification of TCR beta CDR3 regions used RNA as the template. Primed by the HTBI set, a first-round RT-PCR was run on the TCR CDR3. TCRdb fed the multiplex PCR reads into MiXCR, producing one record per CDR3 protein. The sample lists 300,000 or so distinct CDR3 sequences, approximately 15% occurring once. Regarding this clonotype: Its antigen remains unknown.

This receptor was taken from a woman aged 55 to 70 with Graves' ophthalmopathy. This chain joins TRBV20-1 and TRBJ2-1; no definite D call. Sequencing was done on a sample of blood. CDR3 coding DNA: TGCAGTGCTAGTAGGTACAATGAGCAGTTCTTC. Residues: CSASRYNEQFF.